This T cell receptor beta chain was observed in a study of blood T cell repertoires in COVID-19. In germline, CDR1 is SGHRS, CDR2 YFSETQ. V gave up 10 bases and J gave up 2 bases, with 17 bases separating them. The CDR3 contains 14 residues. Assay: immunoSEQ multiplex PCR; the TCRdb copy retains only in-frame clones and omits some. The table lists some 200,000 clones, roughly 88% of them singletons, with 9.5% to 10% in the top ten. The TCR was taken from a middle-aged man with active or convalescent COVID-19. The chain uses TRBV5-1 and TRBJ2-3; tentative D call: TRBD2 (5 bases). Sequencing was carried out using peripheral blood. DNA for the CDR3: TGCGCCGGTAGACCCTCCCGGGACACAGATACGCAGTATTTT. Its translation: CAGRPSRDTDTQYF.